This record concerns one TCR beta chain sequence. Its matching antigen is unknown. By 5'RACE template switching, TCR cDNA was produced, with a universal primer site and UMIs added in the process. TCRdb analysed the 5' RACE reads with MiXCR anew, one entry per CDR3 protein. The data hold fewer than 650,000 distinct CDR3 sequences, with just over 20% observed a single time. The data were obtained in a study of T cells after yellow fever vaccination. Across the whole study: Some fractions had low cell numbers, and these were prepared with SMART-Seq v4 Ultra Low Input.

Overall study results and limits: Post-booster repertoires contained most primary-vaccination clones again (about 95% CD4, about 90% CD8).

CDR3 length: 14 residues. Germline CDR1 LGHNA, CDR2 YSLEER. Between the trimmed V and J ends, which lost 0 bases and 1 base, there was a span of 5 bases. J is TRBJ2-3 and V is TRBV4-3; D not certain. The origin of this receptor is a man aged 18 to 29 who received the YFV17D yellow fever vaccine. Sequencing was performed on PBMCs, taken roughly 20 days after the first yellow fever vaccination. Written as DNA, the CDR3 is TGCGCCAGCAGCCAAGATCAGGGCACAGATACGCAGTATTTT. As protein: CASSQDQGTDTQYF.